This entry is about one T cell receptor beta chain. This clone may be a read error of a much larger clone one base away. This sample is drawn from a study of shared clonotypes between healthy human individuals. At the level of the study: Donors had three CD4 naive, three CD4 memory, two CD8 naive and one CD8 memory plate apiece.

The CDR3 loop spans 11 amino acids. CDR1 MGHDK and CDR2 SYGVNS come from the germline V gene. V shed 5 bases and J shed 5 bases, with 6 bases lying between them. Assay: immunoSEQ multiplex PCR; the TCRdb copy retains only in-frame clones and omits some. The repertoire holds 330,000 or so clones, with 73% as singletons. This clonotype was obtained from a young man in good health. Source material: memory CD4+ T cells sorted from blood. Subset: CD45RA-negative fraction. V is TRBV25-1 and J is TRBJ2-5; perhaps TRBD1 as D (6 bases). The CDR3 region is CASSQGETQYF. The CDR3 bases are TGTGCCAGCAGTCAGGGGGAGACCCAGTACTTC.